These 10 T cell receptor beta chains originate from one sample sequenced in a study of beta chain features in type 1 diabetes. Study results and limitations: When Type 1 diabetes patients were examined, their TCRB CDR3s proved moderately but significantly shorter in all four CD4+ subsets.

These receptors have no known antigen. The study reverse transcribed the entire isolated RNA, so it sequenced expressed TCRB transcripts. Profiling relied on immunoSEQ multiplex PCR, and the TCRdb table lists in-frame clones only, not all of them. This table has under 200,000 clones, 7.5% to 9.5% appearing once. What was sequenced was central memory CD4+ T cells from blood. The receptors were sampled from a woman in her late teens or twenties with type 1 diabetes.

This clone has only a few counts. CDR3 DNA sequence: TGCGCCAGCAGCTTGGTCCCGGTTGGTGAAAAACTGTTTTTT. It specifies CASSLVPVGEKLFF. The chain employs TRBV5-1 and TRBJ1-4; D is uncertain. Trimming took 0 bases from V and 7 from J, leaving 10 bases between them. In germline, CDR1 is SGHRS, CDR2 YFSETQ. CDR3 length equals 14 residues.

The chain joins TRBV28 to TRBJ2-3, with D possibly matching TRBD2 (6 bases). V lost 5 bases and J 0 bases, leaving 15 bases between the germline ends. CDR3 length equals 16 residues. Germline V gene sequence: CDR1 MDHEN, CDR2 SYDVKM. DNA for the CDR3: TGTGCCAGCAGTCCCCCCCTCGGGAGCAGCACAGATACGCAGTATTTT. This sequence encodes CASSPPLGSSTDTQYF.

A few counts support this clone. CDR3 amino acids: CASSPPGQGIRYEQYF. DNA for the CDR3: TGTGCCAGCTCACCTCCGGGACAGGGGATTCGATACGAGCAGTACTTC. The V call is TRBV18, the J call TRBJ2-7; TRBD1 agrees at 10 bases. The CDR3 length is 16 residues. Per the germline V gene, CDR1 is KGHSH and CDR2 is LQKENI. Trimming at V came to 3 bases and at J to 4 bases, leaving 9 bases not matched to a gene.

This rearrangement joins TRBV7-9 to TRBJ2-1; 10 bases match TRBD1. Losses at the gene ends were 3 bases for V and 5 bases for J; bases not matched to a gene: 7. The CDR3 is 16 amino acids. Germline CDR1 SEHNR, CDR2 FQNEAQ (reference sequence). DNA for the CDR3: TGTGCCAGCAGCTTGCAGACAGGGGGCTGGAACAATGAGCAGTTCTTC. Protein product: CASSLQTGGWNNEQFF.

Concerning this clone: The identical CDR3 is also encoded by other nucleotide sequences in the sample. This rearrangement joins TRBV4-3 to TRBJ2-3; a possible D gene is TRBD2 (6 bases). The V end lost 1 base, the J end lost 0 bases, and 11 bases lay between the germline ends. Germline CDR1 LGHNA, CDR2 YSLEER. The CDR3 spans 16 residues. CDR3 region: CASSQVGGGSTDTQYF. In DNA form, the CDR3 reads TGCGCCAGCAGCCAAGTGGGGGGAGGAAGCACAGATACGCAGTATTTT.

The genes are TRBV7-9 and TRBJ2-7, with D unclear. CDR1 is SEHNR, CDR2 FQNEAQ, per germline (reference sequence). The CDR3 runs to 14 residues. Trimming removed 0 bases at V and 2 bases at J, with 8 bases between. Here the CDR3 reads CASSLASPAYEQYF. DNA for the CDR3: TGTGCCAGCAGCTTAGCTAGCCCGGCCTACGAGCAGTACTTC. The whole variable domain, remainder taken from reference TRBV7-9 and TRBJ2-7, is DTGVSQNPRHKITKRGQNVTFRCDPISEHNRLYWYRQTLGQGPEFLTYFQNEAQLEKSRLLSDRFSAERPKGSFSTLEIQRTEQGDSAMYLCASSLASPAYEQYFGPGTRLTVT.

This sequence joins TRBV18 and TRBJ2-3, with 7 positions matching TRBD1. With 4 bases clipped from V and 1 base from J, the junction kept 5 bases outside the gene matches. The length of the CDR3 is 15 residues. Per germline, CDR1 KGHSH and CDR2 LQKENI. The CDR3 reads CASSQFTGGTDTQYF. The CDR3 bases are TGTGCCAGCTCACAATTTACAGGGGGCACAGATACGCAGTATTTT.

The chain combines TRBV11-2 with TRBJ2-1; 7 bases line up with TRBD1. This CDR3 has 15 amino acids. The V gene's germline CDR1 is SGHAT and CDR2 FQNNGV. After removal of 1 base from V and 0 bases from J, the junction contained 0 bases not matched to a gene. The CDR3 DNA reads TGTGCCAGCAGCTTAGGGACAGGCTCCTACAATGAGCAGTTCTTC. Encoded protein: CASSLGTGSYNEQFF.

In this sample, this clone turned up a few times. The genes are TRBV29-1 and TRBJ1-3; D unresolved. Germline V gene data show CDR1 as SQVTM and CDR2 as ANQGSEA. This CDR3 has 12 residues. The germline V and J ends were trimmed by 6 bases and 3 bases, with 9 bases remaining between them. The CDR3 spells CSVYGGGNTIYF. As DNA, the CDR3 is TGCAGCGTCTACGGAGGTGGAAACACCATATATTTT. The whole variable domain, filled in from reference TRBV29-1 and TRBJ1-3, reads SAVISQKPSRDICQRGTSLTIQCQVDSQVTMMFWYRQQPGQSLTLIATANQGSEATYESGFVIDKFPISRPNLTFSTLTVSNMSPEDSSIYLCSVYGGGNTIYFGEGSWLTVV.

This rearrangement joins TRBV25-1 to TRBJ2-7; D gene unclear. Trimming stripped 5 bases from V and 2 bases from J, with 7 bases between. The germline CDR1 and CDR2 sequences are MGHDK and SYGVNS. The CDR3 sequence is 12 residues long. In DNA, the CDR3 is TGTGCCAGCAGTTTGGCAGCCTACGAGCAGTACTTC. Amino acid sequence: CASSLAAYEQYF.